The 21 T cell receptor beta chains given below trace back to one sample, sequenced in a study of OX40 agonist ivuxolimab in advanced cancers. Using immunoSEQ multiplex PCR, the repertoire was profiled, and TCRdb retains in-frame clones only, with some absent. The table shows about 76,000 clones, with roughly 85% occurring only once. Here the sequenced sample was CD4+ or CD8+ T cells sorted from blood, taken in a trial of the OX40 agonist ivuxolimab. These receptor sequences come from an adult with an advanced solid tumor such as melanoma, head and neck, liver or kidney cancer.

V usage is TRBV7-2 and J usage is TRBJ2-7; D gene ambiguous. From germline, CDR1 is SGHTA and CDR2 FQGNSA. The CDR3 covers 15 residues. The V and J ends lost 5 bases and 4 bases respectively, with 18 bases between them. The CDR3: CASSPGAGFPYEQYF. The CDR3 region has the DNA TGTGCCAGCAGCCCCGGTGCAGGATTCCCTTACGAGCAGTACTTC.

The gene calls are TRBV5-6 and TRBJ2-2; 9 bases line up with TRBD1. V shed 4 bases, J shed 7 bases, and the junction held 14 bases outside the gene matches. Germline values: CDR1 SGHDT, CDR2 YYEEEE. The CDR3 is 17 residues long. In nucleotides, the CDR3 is TGTGCCAGCAGCGCTACCTTCCGGGACAGGGAGCACGGGGAGCTGTTTTTT. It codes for CASSATFRDREHGELFF.

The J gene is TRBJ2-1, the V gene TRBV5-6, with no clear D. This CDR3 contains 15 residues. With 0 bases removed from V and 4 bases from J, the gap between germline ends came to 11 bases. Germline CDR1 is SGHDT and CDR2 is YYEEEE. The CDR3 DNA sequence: TGTGCCAGCAGCTTGGTAATTGGCCCATACAATGAGCAGTTCTTC. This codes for CASSLVIGPYNEQFF.

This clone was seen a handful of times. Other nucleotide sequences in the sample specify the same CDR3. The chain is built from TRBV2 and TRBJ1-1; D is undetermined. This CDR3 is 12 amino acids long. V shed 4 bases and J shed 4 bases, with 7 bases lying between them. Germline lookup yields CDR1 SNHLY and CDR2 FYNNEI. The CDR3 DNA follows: TGTGCCAGCAGTGGGCGGGGCACTGAAGCTTTCTTT. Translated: CASSGRGTEAFF.

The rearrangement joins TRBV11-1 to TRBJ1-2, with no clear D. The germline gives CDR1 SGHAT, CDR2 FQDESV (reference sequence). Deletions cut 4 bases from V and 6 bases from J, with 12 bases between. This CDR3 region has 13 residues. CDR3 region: CASSSDLTHGYTF. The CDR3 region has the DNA TGTGCCAGCAGCTCGGACTTAACGCATGGCTACACCTTC. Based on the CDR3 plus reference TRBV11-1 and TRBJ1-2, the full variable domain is EAEVAQSPRYKITEKSQAVAFWCDPISGHATLYWYRQILGQGPELLVQFQDESVVDDSQLPKDRFSAERLKGVDSTLKIQPAELGDSAMYLCASSSDLTHGYTFGSGTRLTVV.

This CDR3 reads CASSLKPARGRSSYNEQFF. The CDR3 DNA is TGTGCCAGCAGCCTCAAACCTGCCCGGGGGCGAAGCTCCTACAATGAGCAGTTCTTC. This chain uses TRBV27 with TRBJ2-1, with D possibly called TRBD1 or TRBD2 (6 bases each). V was pared by 6 bases and J by 0 bases, with 24 bases between. The CDR3 runs 19 residues. Germline V gene lookup returns CDR1 MNHEY and CDR2 SMNVEV (reference sequence).

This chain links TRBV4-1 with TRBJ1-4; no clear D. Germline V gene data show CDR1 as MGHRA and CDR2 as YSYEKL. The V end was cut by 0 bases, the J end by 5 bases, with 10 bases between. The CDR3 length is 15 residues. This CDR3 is CASSQEGRKNEKLFF. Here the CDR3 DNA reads TGCGCCAGCAGCCAAGAAGGTCGGAAGAATGAAAAACTGTTTTTT.

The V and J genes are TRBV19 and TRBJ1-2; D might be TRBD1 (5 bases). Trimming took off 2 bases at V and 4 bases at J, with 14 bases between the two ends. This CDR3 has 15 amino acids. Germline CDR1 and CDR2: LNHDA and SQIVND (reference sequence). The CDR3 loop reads CASSISGGFPYGYTF. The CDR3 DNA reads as TGTGCCAGTAGTATATCCGGGGGGTTTCCCTATGGCTACACCTTC.

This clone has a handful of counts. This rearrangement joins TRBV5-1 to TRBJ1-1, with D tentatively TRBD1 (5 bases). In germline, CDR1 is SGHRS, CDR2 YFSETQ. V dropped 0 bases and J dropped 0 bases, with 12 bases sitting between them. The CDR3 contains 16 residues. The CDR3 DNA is TGCGCCAGCAGCTTGGCCCCGACAGTCATGAACACTGAAGCTTTCTTT. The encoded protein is CASSLAPTVMNTEAFF.

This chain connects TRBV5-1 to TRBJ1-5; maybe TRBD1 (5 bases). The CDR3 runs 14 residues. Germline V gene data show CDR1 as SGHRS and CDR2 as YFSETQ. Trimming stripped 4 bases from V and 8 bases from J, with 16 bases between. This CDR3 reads CASSPGTTPEPQHF. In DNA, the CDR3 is TGCGCCAGCAGCCCCGGGACCACGCCGGAGCCCCAGCATTTT.

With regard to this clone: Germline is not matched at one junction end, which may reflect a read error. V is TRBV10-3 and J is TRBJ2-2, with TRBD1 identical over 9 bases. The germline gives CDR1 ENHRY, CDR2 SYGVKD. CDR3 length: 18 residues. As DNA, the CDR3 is TGTGCCATCAGTCAGCGAAGGGGGACAGGGTTGAACGCCGGGGAGCTGTTTTTT. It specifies CAISQRRGTGLNAGELFF.

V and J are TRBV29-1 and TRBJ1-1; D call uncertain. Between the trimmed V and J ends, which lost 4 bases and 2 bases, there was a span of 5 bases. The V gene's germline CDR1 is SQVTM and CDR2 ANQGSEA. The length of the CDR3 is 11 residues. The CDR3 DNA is TGCAGCGTTGGACGCAACACTGAAGCTTTCTTT. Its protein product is CSVGRNTEAFF.

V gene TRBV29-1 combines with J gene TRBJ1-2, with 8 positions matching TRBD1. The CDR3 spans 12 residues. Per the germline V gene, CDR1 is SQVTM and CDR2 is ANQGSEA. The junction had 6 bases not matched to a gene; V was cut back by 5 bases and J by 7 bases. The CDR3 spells CSVQTGAGGYTF. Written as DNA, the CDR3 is TGCAGCGTTCAGACAGGGGCGGGTGGCTACACCTTC.

The CDR3 DNA follows: TGTGCCCTCGCCGACGGGGACACCTACGAGCAGTACTTC. Its translation: CALADGDTYEQYF. The chain joins TRBV10-3 to TRBJ2-7, with a tentative D call TRBD1 (6 bases). CDR3 length equals 13 residues. The germline V gene encodes CDR1 ENHRY and CDR2 SYGVKD. Trimming cost V 11 bases and J 2 bases, with 16 bases left between them.

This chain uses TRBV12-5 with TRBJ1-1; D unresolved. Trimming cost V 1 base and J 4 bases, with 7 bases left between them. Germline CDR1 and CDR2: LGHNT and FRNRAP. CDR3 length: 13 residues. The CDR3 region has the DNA TGTGCTAGTGGTTTGGGCGGAAGCACTGAAGCTTTCTTT. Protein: CASGLGGSTEAFF.

CDR3 loop: CSARQGNSPLHF. The CDR3 region has the DNA TGCAGCGCCCGACAGGGGAATTCACCCCTCCACTTT. The chain couples TRBV29-1 to TRBJ1-6, with TRBD1 identical over 8 bases. This CDR3 region has 12 residues. Germline V gene data show CDR1 as SQVTM and CDR2 as ANQGSEA. V was pared by 7 bases and J by 7 bases, with 3 bases of the junction left unmatched.

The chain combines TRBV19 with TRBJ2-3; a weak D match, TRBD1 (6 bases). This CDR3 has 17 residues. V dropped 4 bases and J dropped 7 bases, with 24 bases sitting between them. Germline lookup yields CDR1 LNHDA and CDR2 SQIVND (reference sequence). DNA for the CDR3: TGTGCCAGTAGTACCCGTCTCCTCTTGACAGGTCCTCATACGCAGTATTTT. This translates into CASSTRLLLTGPHTQYF.

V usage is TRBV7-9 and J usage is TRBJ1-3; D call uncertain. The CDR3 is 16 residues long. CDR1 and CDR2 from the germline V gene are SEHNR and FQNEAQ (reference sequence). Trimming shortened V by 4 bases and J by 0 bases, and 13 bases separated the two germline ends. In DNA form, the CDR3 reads TGTGCCAGCAGCTCCCGAGATGGGGTCTCTGGAAACACCATATATTTT. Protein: CASSSRDGVSGNTIYF.

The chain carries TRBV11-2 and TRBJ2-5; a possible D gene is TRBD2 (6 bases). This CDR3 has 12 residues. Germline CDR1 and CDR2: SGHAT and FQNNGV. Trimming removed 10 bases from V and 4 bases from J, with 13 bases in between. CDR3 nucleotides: TGTGCCACCCGACGGGAGTCAGAGACCCAGTACTTC. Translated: CATRRESETQYF.

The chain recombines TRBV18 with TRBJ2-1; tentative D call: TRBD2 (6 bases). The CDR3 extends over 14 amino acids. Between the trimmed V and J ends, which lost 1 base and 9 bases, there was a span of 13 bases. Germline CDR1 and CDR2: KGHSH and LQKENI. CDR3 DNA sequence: TGTGCCAGCTCACCACGGGGTGGGGACTTTGAGCAGTTCTTC. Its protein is CASSPRGGDFEQFF.

The CDR3: CAISENYEQFF. The CDR3 region has the DNA TGTGCCATCAGTGAGAATTATGAGCAGTTCTTC. The chain employs TRBV10-3 and TRBJ2-1; D not certain. There are 11 residues in the CDR3. V lost 2 bases to trimming and J lost 8 bases, with 4 bases between them. Germline V gene sequence: CDR1 ENHRY, CDR2 SYGVKD.